Described below is a single T cell receptor (beta chain) sequence and its context. The clone's antigen remains unknown. There are no base qualities to consult, and no much larger clone falls within one base. These data are taken from a study of shared clonotypes between healthy human individuals (dated by TCRdb to about 2020). Background on the whole study: A few men and a couple of women, aged 18 to 49 years, made up the cohort. Per donor, three plates each were used for CD4 naive and CD4 memory, two for CD8 naive, and one for CD8 memory. To estimate repertoire size and how much clonotype sharing occurs between individuals, the study deeply sequenced the blood TCR repertoires of about five healthy adults. To increase sequencing depth and limit assay-specific biases, TCR repertoire library preparation and sequencing were carried out by different laboratories using diverse techniques. Between about 0.94 and 8.9 billion PBMCs per donor were obtained by leukapheresis. General study outcomes and caveats: Because the study included only a small number of donors, the genetic and exposure-history diversity represented was limited. Compared with non-shared clonotypes, clonotypes shared by all four sorted-subset donors had higher generation probabilities. Naive subsets generally had larger estimated clonotype richness than memory subsets. Sharing across several donors was observed for about 5% of naive CD4, under 4% of naive CD8, roughly 2.4% of memory CD4, and around 0.4% of memory CD8 clonotypes. Pairwise subsampling led to the expectation that sequencing depth would affect the degree of clonotype sharing among donors. Only blood was sampled, and tissue TCR repertoires likely differ from those in blood. Even with the large sequencing depth, rarefaction of the sorted-subset datasets indicated that sequencing was incomplete.

The germline V gene (reference sequence) provides CDR1 SGHNT and CDR2 YYREEE. The CDR3 spans 14 residues, from the cysteine through the phenylalanine. The entry retains the CDR3 DNA only, 42 bases that are in frame from base 1. V and J are truncated by 0 bases and 4 bases respectively, leaving an intervening sequence of 8 bases. Healthy HIV-negative adults with no recently reported acute infections or vaccinations were included as donors. Every donor was a Caucasian adult residing in Nashville, Tennessee, USA. CD4+ T cells were enriched by magnetic negative selection; naive cells were then positively selected on CD45RA, and the negative fraction formed the memory subset. Blood was obtained by leukapheresis, after which PBMCs were separated by Ficoll-Histopaque density gradient centrifugation and cryopreserved in liquid nitrogen vapor phase. Purity and quantity of every magnetically sorted T cell population were checked by analytical flow cytometry. Genomic DNA was isolated from each sorted fraction and quantified by UV absorbance on a Nanodrop 2000c.

Using the deep immunoSEQ assay, multiplex PCR amplified TCR CDR3 regions from genomic DNA. Genomic DNA extracted from each cell subset was distributed evenly over all wells of several immunoSEQ 96-well plates, and each plate served as one replicate. For sorted subsets, each replicate PCR was loaded with 150 to 250 ng genomic DNA, equivalent to 25,000 to 35,000 T cell genomes. The purified libraries were quantified using a Qubit 3.0 fluorometer, sized with a Bioanalyzer 2100, and then quantified again using the KAPA Library Quantification kit. Every immunoSEQ 96-well plate was sequenced on a separate single-read 150-cycle Illumina NextSeq 550 flow cell. On the authors' methods: The immunoSEQ output contained only junctional sequences without quality scores, so filtering could not match that applied to full-length reads. Sequences were annotated with PyIR, a Python wrapper for IgBLAST v1.9, using IMGT germline references to assign V/J genes and CDR3. Reads were removed for weak V/J assignments (E-value above 1e-6), missing CDR3, stop codons, out-of-frame junctions, or ambiguous translated residues. V3J clonotypes were defined as sequences sharing an identical inferred V gene, J gene, and CDR3 amino acid sequence. The percentage overlap between two repertoires was calculated by dividing the number of shared unique clonotypes by the size of the smaller repertoire. Three approaches were used to assess repertoire richness: RTK rarefaction, the Chao1 estimator, and Recon v2.1 estimates of unobserved clonotypes. OLGA was used to compute generation probabilities for all TCRbeta clonotypes that the gDNA method yielded from a handful of donors. In TCRdb, the immuneACCESS table is reduced to in-frame sequences with V and J assigned. These tables do not hold every clone; where another copy was compared, an unresolved V gene accounts for under half, and the others remain unexplained. V and J calls and clone size follow that table, whereas D and trimming were derived from the DNA. This sample is represented by a few million clones; approximately 95% of them were singletons. Of the sample, about 0.37% falls within the top ten clones.

The receptor was derived from a man between 18 and 35 years old in good health. Some clones in this sample may be carry-over from other donors' samples. The sequenced sample was naive CD4+ T cells from PBMCs. The cell subset or site tag for this specimen amounts to: CD45RA+ positively selected. This chain is built from TRBV5-4 and TRBJ1-5; the D gene assignment is ambiguous. CDR3 region: CASSLDPSNQPQHF. The sequenced DNA is TGTGCCAGCAGCTTGGACCCGTCTAATCAGCCCCAGCATTTT.